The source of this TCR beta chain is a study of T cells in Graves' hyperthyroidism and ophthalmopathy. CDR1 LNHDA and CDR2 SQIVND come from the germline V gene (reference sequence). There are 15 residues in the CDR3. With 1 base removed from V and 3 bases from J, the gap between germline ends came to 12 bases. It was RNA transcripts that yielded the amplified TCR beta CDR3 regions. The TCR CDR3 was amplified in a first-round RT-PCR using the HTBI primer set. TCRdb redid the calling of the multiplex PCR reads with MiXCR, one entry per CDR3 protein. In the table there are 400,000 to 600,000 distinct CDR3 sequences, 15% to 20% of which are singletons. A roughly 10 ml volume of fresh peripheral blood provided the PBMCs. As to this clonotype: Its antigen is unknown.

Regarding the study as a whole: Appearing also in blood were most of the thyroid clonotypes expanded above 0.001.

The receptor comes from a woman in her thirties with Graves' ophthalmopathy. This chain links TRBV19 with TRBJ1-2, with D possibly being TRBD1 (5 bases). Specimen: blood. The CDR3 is CASSIGGQVDYGYTF. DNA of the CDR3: TGTGCCAGTAGTATAGGAGGACAAGTTGACTATGGCTACACCTTC.